This entry features one TCR delta chain sequence. Only a few counts were recorded for this clone. Its antigen remains undetermined. This likely came from a read error, as a far larger clone is one base away. The same CDR3 also results from other DNA sequences found in this sample. The sample originates from a study of gamma-delta T cells after stem cell transplantation (dated by TCRdb to between 2015 and 2016). The CDR3 starts with the cysteine, ends with the phenylalanine, and has 20 residues. Only CDR3 DNA remains: 60 bases, in frame from the first base. Via the germline V gene, CDR1 is TSWWSYY and CDR2 QGS. Library generation was performed with RT-PCR. The data were produced on an Illumina MiSeq. After TCRdb called clones again from the public reads with CATT, rows with identical DNA were merged. Within this sample are about 1,600 delta-chain clones, with about 5% of them counted one time only. The leading ten clones occupy around three fifths of the sample.

Sequencing was carried out using gamma-delta T cells. This chain is built from TRDV1 and TRDJ2, with a weak D call of TRDD3 (8 bases match). This clonotype was obtained from a human donor. It is not recorded whose cells these are; they may come from a transplant donor. Here is the DNA: TGCGCTCTTAATCTTCCTAGTTGGTACCGGGGATACTTGCCGACAGCACAACTCTTCTTT. It codes for CALNLPSWYRGYLPTAQLFF.